The 10 T cell receptor beta chains given below trace back to one sample, sequenced in a study of T cell repertoires in cytomegalovirus infection. One entry per CDR3 protein results from TCRdb running MiXCR on the reads. The sample includes 150,000 to 200,000 distinct CDR3 sequences, 13% to 15% seen only once; the top ten take 25% to 30%. The sample comprised PBMCs. The receptors originated from a human donor in good health (CMV status not recorded). Some clones in this sample may be carry-over from other donors' samples.

This clonotype came up many times. The J gene is TRBJ1-1, the V gene TRBV10-2; D is perhaps TRBD1 (6 bases). Germline assignment: CDR1 WSHSY and CDR2 SAAADI. CDR3 size: 13 residues. Trimming took 6 bases from V and 3 from J, leaving 11 bases between them. CDR3 coding DNA: TGCGCCAGCAGCCGGGACACATACACTGAAGCTTTCTTT. Translated: CASSRDTYTEAFF.

Only a few counts were recorded for this clonotype. The rearrangement joins TRBV12-3 or TRBV12-4 to TRBJ1-3; D gene unclear. CDR3 size: 14 residues. Trimming left V 8 bases short and J 3 bases short, with 14 bases between. Written as DNA, the CDR3 is TGTGCCAGCCGATACAGTGGATTTGGAAACACCATATATTTT. This encodes CASRYSGFGNTIYF.

This chain links TRBV2 with TRBJ2-3; 9 bases agree with TRBD2. The CDR3 has 14 amino acids. V dropped 3 bases and J dropped 6; count of bases not matched to a gene: 4. Germline lookup yields CDR1 SNHLY and CDR2 FYNNEI. Here the CDR3 DNA reads TGTGCCAGCAGTGACGCTGCGGGGGGGGATACGCAGTATTTT. It yields the protein CASSDAAGGDTQYF. The full variable domain, rest sourced from reference TRBV2 and TRBJ2-3, is EPEVTQTPSHQVTQMGQEVILRCVPISNHLYFYWYRQILGQKVEFLVSFYNNEISEKSEIFDDQFSVERPDGSNFTLKIRSTKLEDSAMYFCASSDAAGGDTQYFGPGTRLTVL.

V gene TRBV3-1 combines with J gene TRBJ1-5, with unresolved D. With 3 bases removed from V and 3 bases from J, the gap between germline ends came to 9 bases. The CDR3 is 14 amino acids. CDR1 is LGHDT, CDR2 YNNKEL, per germline (reference sequence). The chain's CDR3 is CASSQDTHNQPQHF. For the CDR3, the DNA is TGTGCCAGCAGCCAGGATACACACAATCAGCCCCAGCATTTT.

This clonotype was seen repeatedly, ten times or more. The chain has TRBV6-2 or TRBV6-3 and TRBJ2-2; TRBD1 aligns across 7 bases. The CDR3 is 15 residues long. The germline CDR1 and CDR2 sequences are MNHEY and SVGEGT. With 5 bases clipped from V and 4 bases from J, the junction kept 7 bases outside the gene matches. CDR3 protein: CASSDDRDVTGELFF. The CDR3 nucleotides are TGTGCCAGCAGTGACGACAGGGATGTCACCGGGGAGCTGTTTTTT.

This clonotype was seen many times. This rearrangement joins TRBV28 to TRBJ1-3; the D is unclear. V lost 6 bases to trimming and J lost 2 bases, with 14 bases between them. Germline CDR1 and CDR2: MDHEN and SYDVKM. This CDR3 comprises 15 residues. CDR3 nucleotide sequence: TGTGCCAGCAGCCCCAGCAAAGGGACTGGAAACACCATATATTTT. Its protein product is CASSPSKGTGNTIYF.

This clonotype was seen a few times. The chain links TRBV27 to TRBJ2-2, with a weak D call TRBD1 (6 bases). This CDR3 has 13 residues. V gave up 3 bases and J gave up 6 bases, with 8 bases separating them. Germline CDR1 reads MNHEY; CDR2 reads SMNVEV (reference sequence). Written as DNA, the CDR3 is TGTGCCAGCAGTTTGGCAGGGGCCGGGGAGCTGTTTTTT. As protein: CASSLAGAGELFF.

This clonotype was counted only a few times. The CDR3 bases are TGTGCCAGCAGTTACGGGCAATACGAGCAGTACTTC. Translating gives CASSYGQYEQYF. The chain uses TRBV6-2 or TRBV6-3 and TRBJ2-7; unclear D gene. Trimming removed 2 bases at V and 4 bases at J, with 6 bases between. In germline, CDR1 is MNHEY, CDR2 SVGEGT. There are 12 residues in the CDR3.

This chain links TRBV20-1 with TRBJ1-4; D is uncertain. Per germline, CDR1 DFQATT and CDR2 SNEGSKA (reference sequence). The germline V and J ends were trimmed by 5 bases and 0 bases, with 7 bases remaining between them. This CDR3 is 13 amino acids long. Written as DNA, the CDR3 is TGCAGTGCTCTGGAAGCAACTAATGAAAAACTGTTTTTT. Amino acids: CSALEATNEKLFF.

This clonotype was counted at least ten times. This sequence joins TRBV7-2 and TRBJ1-5; no firm D call. Trimming stripped 4 bases from V and 10 bases from J, with 14 bases between. In germline, CDR1 is SGHTA, CDR2 FQGNSA. The CDR3 sequence is 13 residues long. CDR3 protein: CASSSWALSPQHF. The CDR3 nucleotides read TGTGCCAGCAGCTCCTGGGCCTTAAGTCCCCAGCATTTT.